This T cell receptor (beta chain) was sequenced for a study of control samples from healthy donors and cancer patients. V lost 3 bases and J 6 bases, leaving 11 bases between the germline ends. Per germline, CDR1 SGHVS and CDR2 FQNEAQ. The CDR3 has 14 residues. The protocol was immunoSEQ multiplex PCR, while the TCRdb copy is restricted to in-frame clones and leaves out a portion. The table lists 84,000 or so clones, 70% to 85% of them singletons. The specimen was PBMCs. The rearrangement joins TRBV7-8 to TRBJ2-2, with D possibly being TRBD2 (6 bases). This TCR was recovered from a man aged 55 to 69 with head and neck cancer. The CDR3 DNA sequence: TGTGCCAGCAGCTTCCCCGGGACTCCCGGGGAGCTGTTTTTT. This translates into CASSFPGTPGELFF.